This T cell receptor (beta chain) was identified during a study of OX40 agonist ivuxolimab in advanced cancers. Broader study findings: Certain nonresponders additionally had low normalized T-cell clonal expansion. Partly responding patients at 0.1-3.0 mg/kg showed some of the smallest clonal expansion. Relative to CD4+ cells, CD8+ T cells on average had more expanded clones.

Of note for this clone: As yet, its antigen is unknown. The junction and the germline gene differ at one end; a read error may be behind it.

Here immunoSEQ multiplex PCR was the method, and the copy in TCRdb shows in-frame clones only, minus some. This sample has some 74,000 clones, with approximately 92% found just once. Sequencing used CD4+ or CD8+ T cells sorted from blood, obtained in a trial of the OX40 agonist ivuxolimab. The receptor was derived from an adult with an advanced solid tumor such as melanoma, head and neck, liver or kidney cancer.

The DNA for the CDR3 is TGTGCTAGCAGCTCCCAGGGTGGAAAACTGTTTTTT. It codes for CASSSQGGKLFF. V gene TRBV7-7 combines with J gene TRBJ1-4, with D possibly being TRBD1 (5 bases). Looked up from germline, CDR1 is SSHAT and CDR2 is FNYEAQ (reference sequence). The CDR3 length is 12 residues.